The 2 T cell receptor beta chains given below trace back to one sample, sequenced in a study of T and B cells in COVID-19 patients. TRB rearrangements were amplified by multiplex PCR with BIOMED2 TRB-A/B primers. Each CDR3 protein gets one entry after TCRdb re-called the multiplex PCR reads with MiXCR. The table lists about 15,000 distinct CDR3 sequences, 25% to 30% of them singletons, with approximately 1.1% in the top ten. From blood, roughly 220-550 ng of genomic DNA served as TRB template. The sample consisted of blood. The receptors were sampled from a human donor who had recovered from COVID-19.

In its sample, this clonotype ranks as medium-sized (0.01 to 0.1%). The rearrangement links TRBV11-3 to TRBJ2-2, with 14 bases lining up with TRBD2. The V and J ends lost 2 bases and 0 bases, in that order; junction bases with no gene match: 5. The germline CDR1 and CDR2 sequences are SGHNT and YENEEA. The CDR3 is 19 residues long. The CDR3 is CASSLLETSGRANTGELFF. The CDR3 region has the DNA TGTGCCAGCAGCTTACTTGAGACTAGCGGGAGGGCGAACACCGGGGAGCTGTTTTTT.

CDR3 region: CASSLIPGTGPYGYTF. CDR3 coding DNA: TGTGCCAGCAGCTTGATACCCGGGACAGGACCCTATGGCTACACCTTC. The rearrangement links TRBV11-3 to TRBJ1-2; 8 bases map to TRBD1. V gave up 3 bases and J gave up 4 bases; unmatched junction bases: 10. This CDR3 has 16 amino acids. Germline-derived CDR1 and CDR2 are SGHNT and YENEEA.